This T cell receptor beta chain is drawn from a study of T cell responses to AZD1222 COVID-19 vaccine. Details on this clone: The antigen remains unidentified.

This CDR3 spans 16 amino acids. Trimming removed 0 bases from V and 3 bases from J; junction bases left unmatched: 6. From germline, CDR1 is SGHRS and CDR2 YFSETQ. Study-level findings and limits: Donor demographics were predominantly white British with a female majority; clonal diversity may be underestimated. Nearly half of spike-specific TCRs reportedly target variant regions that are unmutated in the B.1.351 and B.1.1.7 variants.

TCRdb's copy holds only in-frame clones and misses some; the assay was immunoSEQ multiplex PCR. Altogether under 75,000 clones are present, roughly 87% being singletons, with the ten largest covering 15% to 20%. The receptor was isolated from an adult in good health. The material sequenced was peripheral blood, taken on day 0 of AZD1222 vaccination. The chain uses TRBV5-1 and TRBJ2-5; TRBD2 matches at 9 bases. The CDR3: CASSLAIAGGKETQYF. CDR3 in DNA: TGCGCCAGCAGCTTGGCCATCGCGGGGGGGAAAGAGACCCAGTACTTC.